The 8 T cell receptor beta chains presented below share a single source sample, sequenced in a study of T cell clonality in common variable immunodeficiency. Findings and caveats of the study: In common variable immunodeficiency, TCR beta chains reportedly carried fewer deletions and N-nucleotide insertions.

The antigens of these receptors remain unknown. TCRdb keeps only in-frame clones here, not all; method: immunoSEQ multiplex PCR. The sample shows about 28,000 clones, none of them appearing just once. Specimen: peripheral blood mononuclear cells. The receptor source for this set is a human donor with common variable immunodeficiency.

This clone was counted many times. Read sequence stops 3 residues before the CDR3 end, and the germline J gene provides the missing end. The chain recombines TRBV20-1 with TRBJ1-2; 9 bases are a match to TRBD1. V lost 3 bases to trimming and J lost 3 bases; unmatched junction nucleotides: 5. CDR1 DFQATT and CDR2 SNEGSKA come from the germline V gene (reference sequence). The CDR3 extends over 14 amino acids. CDR3 sequence reads: CSARGQGVHYGYTF. The covered CDR3 bases are TGCAGTGCTAGGGGACAGGGAGTACACTATGGC.

This clone has just a few counts. The CDR3 end falls 3 residues outside the read, so it is completed with the germline J gene. The chain is built from TRBV18 and TRBJ2-1; a possible D gene is TRBD2 (7 bases). With 2 bases removed from V and 2 bases from J, the gap between germline ends came to 16 bases. The CDR3 is 17 residues long. Germline lookup yields CDR1 KGHSH and CDR2 LQKENI. Here the CDR3 reads CASSPGGGEGPYNEQFF. CDR3 bases read: TGTGCCAGCTCACCAGGAGGGGGGGAAGGCCCCTACAATGAG.

In the case of this clone: The read comes to an end 3 residues before the CDR3 does, leaving the germline J gene to fill in the end. V gene TRBV7-3 combines with J gene TRBJ1-1; perhaps TRBD1 as D (5 bases). Trimming took 6 bases from V and 6 from J, leaving 20 bases between them. Germline V lookup: CDR1 SGHTA, CDR2 FQGTGA. The CDR3 totals 15 residues. The sequenced part of the CDR3 DNA is TGTGCCAGCAGTCAGAACAGGCGAGGGGTGTCTGAA. It specifies CASSQNRRGVSE. The complete CDR3 reads CASSQNRRGVSEAFF.

CDR3 DNA (partial): TGTGCCAGTAGTTGGCCGGGACAGGGA. As protein: CASSWPGQG. In full, the CDR3 is CASSWPGQGAFF. The chain recombines TRBV19 with TRBJ1-1; TRBD1 aligns across 9 bases. Read sequence stops 3 residues before the CDR3 end, and the germline J gene provides the missing end. This CDR3 is built from 12 residues. The germline V gene has CDR1 LNHDA and CDR2 SQIVND (reference sequence).

Concerning this clone: The CDR3 end lies 3 residues beyond the end of the read and is filled in from the germline J gene. J is TRBJ2-1 and V is TRBV11-2; 10 bases align to TRBD1. V lost 1 base and J lost 6; bases outside the gene matches: 3. The CDR3 is 15 residues long. The germline V gene has CDR1 SGHAT and CDR2 FQNNGV. The covered CDR3 bases are TGTGCCAGCAGCTTAGGGGGGACAGGGGCCAATGAG. This gives the protein CASSLGGTGANE. The whole CDR3 sequence is CASSLGGTGANEQFF. The full variable domain, with the rest looked up from reference TRBV11-2 and TRBJ2-1, is EAGVAQSPRYKIIEKRQSVAFWCNPISGHATLYWYQQILGQGPKLLIQFQNNGVVDDSQLPKDRFSAERLKGVDSTLKIQPAKLEDSAVYLCASSLGGTGANEQFFGPGTRLTVL.

This clone was seen at least ten times. The CDR3 end lies 3 residues beyond the end of the read and is filled in from the germline J gene. The genes are TRBV6-2 or TRBV6-3 and TRBJ2-2; D not resolved. CDR3 length: 13 amino acids. Germline V gene lookup returns CDR1 MNHEY and CDR2 SVGEGT. Trimming took off 6 bases at V and 6 bases at J, with 11 bases between the two ends. CDR3 bases read: TGTGCCAGCAGCCTCCTAGTCCCCGGGGAG. Protein product: CASSLLVPGE. The CDR3 in full is CASSLLVPGELFF.

This clone was counted at least ten times. The junction departs from the called germline gene at one end, perhaps through a read error. Here the CDR3 reads CASSQEGAGVPGEQFF. The covered CDR3 bases are TGCGCCAGCAGCCAAGAGGGAGCGGGGGTTCCGGGTGAG. The chain links TRBV4-2 to TRBJ2-1; 8 nucleotides align to TRBD2. The DNA ends 3 residues before the CDR3 does, and the rest of the CDR3 is filled in from the germline J gene. There are 16 residues in the CDR3. Germline-derived CDR1 and CDR2 are LGHNA and YNFKEQ.

This clone was picked up many times. Read coverage stops 3 residues before the CDR3 terminus; the germline J gene supplies the remainder. This rearrangement joins TRBV20-1 to TRBJ2-5; 7 positions agree with TRBD1. Germline CDR1 reads DFQATT; CDR2 reads SNEGSKA (reference sequence). After removal of 5 bases from V and 1 base from J, the junction contained 1 base not matched to a gene. This CDR3 spans 12 amino acids. The chain's CDR3 is CSARQGQETQYF. CDR3 DNA, as far as it was read: TGCAGTGCTCGACAGGGCCAAGAGACC.